The following is a T cell receptor (beta chain) sequence with its context. The data stem from a study of cytomegalovirus exposure and HLA in healthy donors. The CDR3 runs to 16 residues. The PCR employed 60 Vbeta primers together with 13 Jbeta primers. TCRdb's table, derived via immunoSEQ multiplex PCR, lists solely in-frame clones and lacks some. In the table there are 150,000 to 200,000 clones, approximately 70% of which are singletons. Material: PBMCs. This clonotype originated in a man in his forties or fifties in good health and CMV-seropositive. The gene calls are TRBV21-1 and TRBJ1-4; TRBD1, as called in the table, went unchecked against the DNA. TRBV21-1 is classified as a pseudogene. CDR3 amino acids: CASRLQGVGTNEKLFF. The CDR3 nucleotides are TGTGCCAGCAGACTACAGGGGGTCGGCACTAATGAAAAACTGTTTTTT.